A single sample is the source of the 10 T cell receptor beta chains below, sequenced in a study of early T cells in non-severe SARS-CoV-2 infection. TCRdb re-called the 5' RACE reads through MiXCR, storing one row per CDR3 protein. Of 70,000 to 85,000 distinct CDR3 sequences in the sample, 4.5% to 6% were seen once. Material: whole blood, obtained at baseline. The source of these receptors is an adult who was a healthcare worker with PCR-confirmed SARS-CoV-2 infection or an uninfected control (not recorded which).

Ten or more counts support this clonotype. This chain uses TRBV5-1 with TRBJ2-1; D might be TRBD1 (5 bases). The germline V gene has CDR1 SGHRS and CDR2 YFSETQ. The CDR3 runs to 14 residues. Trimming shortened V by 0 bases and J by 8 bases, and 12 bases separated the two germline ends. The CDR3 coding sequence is TGCGCCAGCAGCTTGGGGCAGGGCCGAGATGAGCAGTTCTTC. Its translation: CASSLGQGRDEQFF.

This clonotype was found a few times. CDR3 sequence reads: CASSDRDPGNQPQHF. CDR3 bases: TGTGCCAGCAGTGACAGGGATCCGGGCAATCAGCCCCAGCATTTT. The V and J genes are TRBV12-3 or TRBV12-4 and TRBJ1-5; 7 bases are a match to TRBD1. The CDR3 has 15 amino acids. V shed 5 bases, J shed 2 bases, and the junction held 6 bases outside the gene matches.

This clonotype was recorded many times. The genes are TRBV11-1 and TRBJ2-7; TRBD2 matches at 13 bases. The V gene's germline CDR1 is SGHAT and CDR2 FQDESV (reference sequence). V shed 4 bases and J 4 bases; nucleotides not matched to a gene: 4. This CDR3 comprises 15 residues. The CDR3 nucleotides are TGTGCCAGCAGCTCTCGGACTAGCGGGAGTTACGAGCAGTACTTC. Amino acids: CASSSRTSGSYEQYF.

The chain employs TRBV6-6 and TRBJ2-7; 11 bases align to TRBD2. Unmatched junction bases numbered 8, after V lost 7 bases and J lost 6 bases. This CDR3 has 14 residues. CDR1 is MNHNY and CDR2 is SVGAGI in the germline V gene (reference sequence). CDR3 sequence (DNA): TGTGCCAGCAAACTAGCGGGAGAATGGTCCGAGCAGTACTTC. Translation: CASKLAGEWSEQYF.

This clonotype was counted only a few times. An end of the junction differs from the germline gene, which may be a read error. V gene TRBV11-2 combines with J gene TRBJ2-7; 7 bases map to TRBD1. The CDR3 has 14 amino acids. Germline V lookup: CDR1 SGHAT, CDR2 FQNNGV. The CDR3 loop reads CASSPSDRTYEQCF. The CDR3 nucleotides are TGTGCCAGCAGCCCGTCGGACAGGACGTACGAGCAGTGCTTC.

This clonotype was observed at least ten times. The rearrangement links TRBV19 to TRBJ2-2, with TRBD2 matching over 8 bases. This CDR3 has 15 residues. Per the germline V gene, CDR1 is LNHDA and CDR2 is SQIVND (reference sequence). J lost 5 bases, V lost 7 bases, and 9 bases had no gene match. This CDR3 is CASKGLREATGELFF. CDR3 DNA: TGTGCCAGTAAGGGGTTGCGGGAGGCAACCGGGGAGCTGTTTTTT.

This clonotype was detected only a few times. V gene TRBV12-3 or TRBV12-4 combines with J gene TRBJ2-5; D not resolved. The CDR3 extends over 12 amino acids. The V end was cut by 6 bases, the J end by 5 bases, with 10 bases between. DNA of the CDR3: TGTGCCAGCAGCCCCTATGGGGAGACCCAGTACTTC. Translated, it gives CASSPYGETQYF.

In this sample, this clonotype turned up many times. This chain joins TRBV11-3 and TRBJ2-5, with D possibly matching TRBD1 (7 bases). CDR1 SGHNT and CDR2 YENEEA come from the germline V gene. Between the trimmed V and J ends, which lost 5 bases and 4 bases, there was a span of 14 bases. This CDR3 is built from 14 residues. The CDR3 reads CASSARQGGETQYF. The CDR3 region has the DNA TGTGCCAGCAGCGCTCGACAGGGAGGAGAGACCCAGTACTTC.

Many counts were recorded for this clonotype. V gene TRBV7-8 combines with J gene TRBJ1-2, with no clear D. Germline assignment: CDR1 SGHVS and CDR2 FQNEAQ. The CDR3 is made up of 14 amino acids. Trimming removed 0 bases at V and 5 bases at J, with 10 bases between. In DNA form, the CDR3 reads TGTGCCAGCAGCTTAGCAGGAAGGGTTTATGGCTACACCTTC. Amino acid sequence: CASSLAGRVYGYTF.

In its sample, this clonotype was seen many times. This CDR3 is CASSPYPGLASEAFF. CDR3 in DNA: TGTGCCAGCAGTCCCTATCCGGGACTCGCATCTGAAGCTTTCTTT. The chain links TRBV27 to TRBJ1-1, with a possible D match to TRBD1 (5 bases). The CDR3 consists of 15 residues. The germline CDR1 and CDR2 sequences are MNHEY and SMNVEV (reference sequence). The germline V and J ends were trimmed by 5 bases and 6 bases, with 19 bases remaining between them.